This T cell receptor (beta chain) stems from a study of human T cells and chemical hapten exposure. V lost 4 bases, J lost 2 bases, and 6 bases stayed unmatched. The CDR3 consists of 15 residues. Per germline, CDR1 MDHEN and CDR2 SYDVKM. In its sample, this clonotype was seen many times. Documented time point: patch test 2, 6 weeks after DPC sensitization. As for treatment: therapeutic diphenylcyclopropenone sensitization with weekly scalp DPC. TCRdb re-called the RACE reads through MiXCR, storing one row per CDR3 protein. Of just over 40,000 distinct CDR3 sequences listed, 3.3% are singletons. The rearrangement joins TRBV28 to TRBJ2-5; TRBD1 matches at 8 bases. The sample here was whole blood, taken in connection with sensitization to the hapten diphenylcyclopropenone (DPC). The source of this sequence is a man aged 40-55 years with alopecia areata. Some clones in this sample may be carry-over from other donors' samples. The CDR3 protein is CASSSGGTGQETQYF. The CDR3 coding sequence is TGTGCCAGCAGTTCAGGAGGGACAGGTCAAGAGACCCAGTACTTC.